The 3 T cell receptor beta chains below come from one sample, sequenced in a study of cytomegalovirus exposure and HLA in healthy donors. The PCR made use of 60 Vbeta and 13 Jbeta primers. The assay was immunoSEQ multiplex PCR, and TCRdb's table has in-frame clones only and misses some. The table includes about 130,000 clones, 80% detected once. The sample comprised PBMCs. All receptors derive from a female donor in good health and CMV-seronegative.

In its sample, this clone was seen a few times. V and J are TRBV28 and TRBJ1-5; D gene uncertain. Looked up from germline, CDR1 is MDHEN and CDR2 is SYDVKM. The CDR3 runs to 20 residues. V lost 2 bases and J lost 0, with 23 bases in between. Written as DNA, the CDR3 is TGTGCCAGCAGTTTAAATCATGGGAGGGCAGCTCTAAATAGCAATCAGCCCCAGCATTTT. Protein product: CASSLNHGRAALNSNQPQHF.

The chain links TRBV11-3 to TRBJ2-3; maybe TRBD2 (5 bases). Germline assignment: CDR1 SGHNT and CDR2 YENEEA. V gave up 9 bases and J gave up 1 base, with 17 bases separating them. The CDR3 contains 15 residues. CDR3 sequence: CASSVSFVGTDTQYF. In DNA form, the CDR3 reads TGTGCCAGTAGCGTGTCCTTTGTCGGCACAGATACGCAGTATTTT.

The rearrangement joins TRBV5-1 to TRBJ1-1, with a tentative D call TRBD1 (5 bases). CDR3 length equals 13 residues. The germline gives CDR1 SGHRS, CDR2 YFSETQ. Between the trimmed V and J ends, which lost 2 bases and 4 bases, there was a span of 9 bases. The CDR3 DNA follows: TGCGCCAGCAGCTTTCGGGGGGTCACTGAAGCTTTCTTT. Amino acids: CASSFRGVTEAFF.